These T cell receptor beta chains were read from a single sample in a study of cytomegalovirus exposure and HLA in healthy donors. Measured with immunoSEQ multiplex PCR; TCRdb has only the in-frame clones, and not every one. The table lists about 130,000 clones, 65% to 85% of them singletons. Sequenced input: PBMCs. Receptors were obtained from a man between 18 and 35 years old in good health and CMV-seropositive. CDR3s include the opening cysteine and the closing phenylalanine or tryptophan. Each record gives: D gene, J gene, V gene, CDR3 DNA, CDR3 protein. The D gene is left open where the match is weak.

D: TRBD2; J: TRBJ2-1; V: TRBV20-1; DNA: TGCAGTGCCAGTCGGGGGGGTGAGCAGTTCTTC; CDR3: CSASRGGEQFF
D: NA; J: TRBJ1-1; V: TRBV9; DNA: TGTGCCAGCAGCGCAGGGGTTGGGACACCTAATTCTTTCTTT; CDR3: CASSAGVGTPNSFF
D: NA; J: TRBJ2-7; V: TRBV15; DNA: TGTGCCACCAGCAGAGTGAGGGTAGCGGGACAGAGGCGCTACGAGCAGTACTTC; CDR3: CATSRVRVAGQRRYEQYF
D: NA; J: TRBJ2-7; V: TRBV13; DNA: TGTGCCAGCAGCTCCGTCTCCGAGCAGTACTTC; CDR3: CASSSVSEQYF
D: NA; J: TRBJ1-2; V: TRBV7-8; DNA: TGTGCCAGCAGCTTAGGGTATAGGCGGACAAACAACTATGGCTACACCTTC; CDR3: CASSLGYRRTNNYGYTF
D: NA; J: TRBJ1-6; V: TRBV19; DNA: TGTGCCAGTAGCCAGAGGGTGGATTCACCCCTCCACTTT; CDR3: CASSQRVDSPLHF
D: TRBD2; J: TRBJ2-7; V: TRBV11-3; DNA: TGTGCCAGCAGCTCATTGACTAGCGGGAACCTCCCCTACGAGCAGTACTTC; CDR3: CASSSLTSGNLPYEQYF
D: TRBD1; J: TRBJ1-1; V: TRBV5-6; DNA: TGTGCCAGCAGCTCCCTGCGGGACAGGGTGAACACTGAAGCTTTCTTT; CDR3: CASSSLRDRVNTEAFF
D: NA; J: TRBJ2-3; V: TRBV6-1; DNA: TGTGCCAGCAGTGAAGCTGAGGGGAGGTACACAGATACGCAGTATTTT; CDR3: CASSEAEGRYTDTQYF
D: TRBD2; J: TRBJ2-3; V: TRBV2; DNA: TGTGCCAGCAACGGGGGGGCATTCACAGATACGCAGTATTTT; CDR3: CASNGGAFTDTQYF
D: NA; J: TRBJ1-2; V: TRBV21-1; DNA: TGTGCCAGCAGCAAAGGGCCGAAGACAGGGTGGGACTATGGCTACACCTTC; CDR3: CASSKGPKTGWDYGYTF
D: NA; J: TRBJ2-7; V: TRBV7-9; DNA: TGTGCCAGCAGCCGACAATACGAGCAGTACTTC; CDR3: CASSRQYEQYF
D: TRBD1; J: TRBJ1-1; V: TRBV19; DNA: TGTGCCAGTAGTATAGAACAGGGGACTGAAGCTTTCTTT; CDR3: CASSIEQGTEAFF
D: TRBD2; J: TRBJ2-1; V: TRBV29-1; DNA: TGCAGCGTTGTGAGAAGCGGGGGGGCCTATGAGCAGTTCTTC; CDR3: CSVVRSGGAYEQFF